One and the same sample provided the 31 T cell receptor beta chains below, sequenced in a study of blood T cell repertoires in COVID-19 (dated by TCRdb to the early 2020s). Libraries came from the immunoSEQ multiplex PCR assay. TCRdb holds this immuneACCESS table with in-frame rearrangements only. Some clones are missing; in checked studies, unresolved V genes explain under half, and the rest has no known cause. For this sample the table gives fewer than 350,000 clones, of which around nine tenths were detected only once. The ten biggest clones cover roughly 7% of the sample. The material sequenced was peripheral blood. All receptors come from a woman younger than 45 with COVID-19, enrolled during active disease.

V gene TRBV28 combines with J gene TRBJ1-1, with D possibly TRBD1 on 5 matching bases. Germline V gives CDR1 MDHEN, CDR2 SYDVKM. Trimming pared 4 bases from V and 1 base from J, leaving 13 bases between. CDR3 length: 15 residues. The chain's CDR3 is CASSSGGSENTEAFF. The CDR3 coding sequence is TGTGCCAGCAGTTCTGGGGGGAGCGAGAACACTGAAGCTTTCTTT.

CDR3 amino acids: CATSRTAGGSTDTQYF. In nucleotides, the CDR3 is TGTGCCACCAGCAGGACAGCGGGAGGGAGCACAGATACGCAGTATTTT. The chain employs TRBV15 and TRBJ2-3, with 10 bases identical to TRBD2. The CDR3 totals 16 residues. Germline trimming cut 3 bases from V and 0 bases from J; bases unmatched to any gene: 3. Germline V gene lookup returns CDR1 LNHNV and CDR2 YYDKDF (reference sequence).

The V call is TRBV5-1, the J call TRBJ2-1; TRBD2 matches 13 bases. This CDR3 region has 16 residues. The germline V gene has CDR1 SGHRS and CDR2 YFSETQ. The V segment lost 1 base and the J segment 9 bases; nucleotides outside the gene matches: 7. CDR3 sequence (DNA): TGCGCCAGCAGCTTGAACGCACTAGCGGGAGGGCGTGAGCAGTTCTTC. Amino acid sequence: CASSLNALAGGREQFF. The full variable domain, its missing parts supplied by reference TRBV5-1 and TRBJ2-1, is KAGVTQTPRYLIKTRGQQVTLSCSPISGHRSVSWYQQTPGQGLQFLFEYFSETQRNKGNFPGRFSGRQFSNSRSEMNVSTLELGDSALYLCASSLNALAGGREQFFGPGTRLTVL.

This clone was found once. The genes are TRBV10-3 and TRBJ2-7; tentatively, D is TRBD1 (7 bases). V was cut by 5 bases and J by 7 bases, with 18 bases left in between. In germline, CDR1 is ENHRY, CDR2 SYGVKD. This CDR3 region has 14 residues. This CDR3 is CAISSQGQRVEQYF. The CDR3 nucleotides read TGTGCCATCAGTTCACAGGGACAGCGGGTGGAGCAGTACTTC.

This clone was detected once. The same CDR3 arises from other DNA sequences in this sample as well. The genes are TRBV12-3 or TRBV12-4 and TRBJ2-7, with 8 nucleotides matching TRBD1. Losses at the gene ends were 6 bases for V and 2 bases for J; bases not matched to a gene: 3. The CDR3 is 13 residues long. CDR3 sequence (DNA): TGTGCCAGCAGCCAGACAGGGGCCTACGAGCAGTACTTC. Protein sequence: CASSQTGAYEQYF.

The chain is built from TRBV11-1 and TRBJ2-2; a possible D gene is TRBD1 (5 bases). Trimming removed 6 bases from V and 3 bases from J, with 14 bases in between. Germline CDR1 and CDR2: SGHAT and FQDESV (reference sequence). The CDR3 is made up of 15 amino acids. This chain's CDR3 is CASRGQRIDTGELFF. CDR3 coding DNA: TGTGCCAGCAGGGGGCAGAGGATCGACACCGGGGAGCTGTTTTTT.

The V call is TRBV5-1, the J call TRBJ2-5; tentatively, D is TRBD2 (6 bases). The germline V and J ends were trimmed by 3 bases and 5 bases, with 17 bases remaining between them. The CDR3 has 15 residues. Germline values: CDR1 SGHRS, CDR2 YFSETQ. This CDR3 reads CASSSDNRDFETQYF. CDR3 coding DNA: TGCGCCAGCAGCTCCGATAACCGGGACTTCGAGACCCAGTACTTC.

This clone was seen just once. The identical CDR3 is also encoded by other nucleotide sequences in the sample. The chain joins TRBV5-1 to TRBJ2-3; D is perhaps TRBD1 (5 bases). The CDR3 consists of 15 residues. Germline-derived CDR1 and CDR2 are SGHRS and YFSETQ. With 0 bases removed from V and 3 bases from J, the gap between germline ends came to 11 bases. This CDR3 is CASSLAAGSTDTQYF. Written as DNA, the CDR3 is TGCGCCAGCAGCTTGGCGGCAGGGTCGACAGATACGCAGTATTTT.

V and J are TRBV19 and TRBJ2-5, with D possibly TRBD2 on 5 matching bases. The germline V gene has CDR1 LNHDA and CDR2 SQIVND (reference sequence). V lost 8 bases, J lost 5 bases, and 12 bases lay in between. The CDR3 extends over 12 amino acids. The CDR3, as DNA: TGTGCCAGTCAGAACGCGGGCGAGACCCAGTACTTC. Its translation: CASQNAGETQYF.

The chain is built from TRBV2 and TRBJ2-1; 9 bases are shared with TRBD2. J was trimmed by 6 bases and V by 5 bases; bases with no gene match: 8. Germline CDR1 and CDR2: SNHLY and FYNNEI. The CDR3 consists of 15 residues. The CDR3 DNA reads TGTGCCAGCAGTTTAGCGGGAGTAAGGTCCAATGAGCAGTTCTTC. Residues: CASSLAGVRSNEQFF.

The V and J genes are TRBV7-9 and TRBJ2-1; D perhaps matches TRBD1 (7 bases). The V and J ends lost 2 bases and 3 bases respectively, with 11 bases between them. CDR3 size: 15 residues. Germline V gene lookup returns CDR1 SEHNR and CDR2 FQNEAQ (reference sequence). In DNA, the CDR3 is TGTGCCAGCAGCTTATTTCAGGGGGGCTACAATGAGCAGTTCTTC. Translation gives CASSLFQGGYNEQFF.

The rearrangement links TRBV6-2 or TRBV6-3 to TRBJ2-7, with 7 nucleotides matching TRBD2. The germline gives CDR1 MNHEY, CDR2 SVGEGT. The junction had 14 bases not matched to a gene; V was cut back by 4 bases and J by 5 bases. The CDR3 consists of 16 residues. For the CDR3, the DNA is TGTGCCAGCAGTTCCACTTTGGGGCGGGAGATCCACGAGCAGTACTTC. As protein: CASSSTLGREIHEQYF.

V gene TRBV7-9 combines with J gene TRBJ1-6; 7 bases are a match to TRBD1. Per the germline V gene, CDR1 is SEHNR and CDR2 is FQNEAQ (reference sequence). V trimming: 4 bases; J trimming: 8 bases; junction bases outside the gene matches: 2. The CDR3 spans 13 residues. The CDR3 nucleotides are TGTGCCAGCAGCTACAGGGGAGATTCACCCCTCCACTTT. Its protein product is CASSYRGDSPLHF.

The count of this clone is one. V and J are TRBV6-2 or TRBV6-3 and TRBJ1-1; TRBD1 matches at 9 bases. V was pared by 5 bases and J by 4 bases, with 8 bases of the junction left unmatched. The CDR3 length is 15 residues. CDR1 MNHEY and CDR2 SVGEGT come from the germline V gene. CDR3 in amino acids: CASSLKQGASTEAFF. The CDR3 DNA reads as TGTGCCAGCAGTCTAAAACAGGGGGCGAGCACTGAAGCTTTCTTT.

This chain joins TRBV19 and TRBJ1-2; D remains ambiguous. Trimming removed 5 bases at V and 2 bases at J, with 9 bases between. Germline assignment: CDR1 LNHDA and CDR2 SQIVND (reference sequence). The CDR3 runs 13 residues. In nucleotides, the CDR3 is TGTGCCAGTAGTCAGACACTGAACTATGGCTACACCTTC. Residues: CASSQTLNYGYTF.

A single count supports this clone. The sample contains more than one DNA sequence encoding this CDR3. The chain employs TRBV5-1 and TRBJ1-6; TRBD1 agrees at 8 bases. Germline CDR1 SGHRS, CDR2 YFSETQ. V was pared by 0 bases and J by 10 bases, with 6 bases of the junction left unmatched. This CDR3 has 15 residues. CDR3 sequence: CASSLGGQGRSPLHF. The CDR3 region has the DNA TGCGCCAGCAGCTTGGGAGGACAGGGTCGGTCACCCCTCCACTTT.

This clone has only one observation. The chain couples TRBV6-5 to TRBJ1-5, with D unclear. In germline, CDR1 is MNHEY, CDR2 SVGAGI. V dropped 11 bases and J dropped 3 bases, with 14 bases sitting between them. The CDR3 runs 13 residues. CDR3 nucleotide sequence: TGTGCCGCGCGGAGGTCCGTCAATCAGCCCCAGCATTTT. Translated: CAARRSVNQPQHF.

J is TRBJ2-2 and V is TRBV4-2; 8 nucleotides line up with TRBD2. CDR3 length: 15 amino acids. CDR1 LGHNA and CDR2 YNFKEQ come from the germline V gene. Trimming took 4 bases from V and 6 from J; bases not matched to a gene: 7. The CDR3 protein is CASSRAGANPGELFF. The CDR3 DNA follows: TGTGCCAGCAGCCGAGCGGGAGCTAACCCCGGGGAGCTGTTTTTT.

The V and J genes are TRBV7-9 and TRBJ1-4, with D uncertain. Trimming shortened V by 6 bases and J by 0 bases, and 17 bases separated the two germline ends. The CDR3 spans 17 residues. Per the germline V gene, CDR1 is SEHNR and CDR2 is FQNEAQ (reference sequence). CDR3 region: CASSSWAAPPTNEKLFF. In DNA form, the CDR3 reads TGTGCCAGCAGTTCTTGGGCAGCTCCTCCAACTAATGAAAAACTGTTTTTT. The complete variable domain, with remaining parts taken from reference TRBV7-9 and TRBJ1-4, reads DTGVSQNPRHKITKRGQNVTFRCDPISEHNRLYWYRQTLGQGPEFLTYFQNEAQLEKSRLLSDRFSAERPKGSFSTLEIQRTEQGDSAMYLCASSSWAAPPTNEKLFFGSGTQLSVL.

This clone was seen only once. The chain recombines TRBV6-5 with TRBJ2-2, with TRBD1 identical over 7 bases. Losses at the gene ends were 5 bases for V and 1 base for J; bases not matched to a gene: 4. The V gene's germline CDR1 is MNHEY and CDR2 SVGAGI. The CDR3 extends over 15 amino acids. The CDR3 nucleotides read TGTGCCAGCAGTCGGGGACAGATGAACACCGGGGAGCTGTTTTTT. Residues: CASSRGQMNTGELFF.

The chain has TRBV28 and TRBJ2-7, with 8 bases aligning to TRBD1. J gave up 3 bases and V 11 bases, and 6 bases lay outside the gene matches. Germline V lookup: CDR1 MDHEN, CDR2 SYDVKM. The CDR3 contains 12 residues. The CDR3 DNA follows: TGTGCCGCACAGGGGGGCGACTACGAGCAGTACTTC. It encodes CAAQGGDYEQYF.

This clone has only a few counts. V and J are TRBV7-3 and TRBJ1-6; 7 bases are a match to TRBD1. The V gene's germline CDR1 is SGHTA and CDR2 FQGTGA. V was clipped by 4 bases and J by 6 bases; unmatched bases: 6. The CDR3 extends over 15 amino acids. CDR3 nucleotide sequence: TGTGCCAGCAGCTCCACAGGGGTAGTTAATTCACCCCTCCACTTT. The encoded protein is CASSSTGVVNSPLHF. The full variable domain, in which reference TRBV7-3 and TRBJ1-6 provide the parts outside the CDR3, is GAGVSQTPSNKVTEKGKYVELRCDPISGHTALYWYRQSLGQGPEFLIYFQGTGAADDSGLPNDRFFAVRPEGSVSTLKIQRTERGDSAVYLCASSSTGVVNSPLHFGNGTRLTVT.

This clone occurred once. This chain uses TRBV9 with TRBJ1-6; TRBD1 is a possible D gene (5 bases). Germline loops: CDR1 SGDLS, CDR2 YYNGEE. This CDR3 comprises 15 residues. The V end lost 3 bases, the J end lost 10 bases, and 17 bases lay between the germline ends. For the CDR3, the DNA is TGTGCCAGCAGCGCAGAAGAGCGGGGGAACTCACCCCTCCACTTT. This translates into CASSAEERGNSPLHF.

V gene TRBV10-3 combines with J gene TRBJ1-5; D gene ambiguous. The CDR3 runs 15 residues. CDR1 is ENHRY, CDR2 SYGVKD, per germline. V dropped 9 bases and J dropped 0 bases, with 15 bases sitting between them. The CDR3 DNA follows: TGTGCCATTTCCTCTACGGGGAATAGCAATCAGCCCCAGCATTTT. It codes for CAISSTGNSNQPQHF.

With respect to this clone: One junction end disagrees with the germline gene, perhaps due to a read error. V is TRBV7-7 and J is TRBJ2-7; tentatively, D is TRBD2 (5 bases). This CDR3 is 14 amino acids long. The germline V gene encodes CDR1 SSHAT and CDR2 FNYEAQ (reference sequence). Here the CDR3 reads CASSPSPGINEQYF. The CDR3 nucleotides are TGTGCTAGCAGCCCGTCCCCGGGAATCAACGAGCAGTACTTC.

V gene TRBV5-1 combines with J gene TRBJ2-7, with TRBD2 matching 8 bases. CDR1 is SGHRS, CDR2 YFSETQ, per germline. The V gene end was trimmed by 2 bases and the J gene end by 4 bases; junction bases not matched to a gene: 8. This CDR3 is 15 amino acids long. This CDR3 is CASSLDAGGAYEQYF. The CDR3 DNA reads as TGCGCCAGCAGCTTAGATGCGGGGGGCGCGTACGAGCAGTACTTC.

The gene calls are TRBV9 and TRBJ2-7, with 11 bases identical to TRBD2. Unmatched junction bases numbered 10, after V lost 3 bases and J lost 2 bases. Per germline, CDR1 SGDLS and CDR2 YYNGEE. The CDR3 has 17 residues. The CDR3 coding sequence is TGTGCCAGCAGCGCCGGGGCGGGGACTAGCGGAGCCTACGAGCAGTACTTC. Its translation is CASSAGAGTSGAYEQYF.

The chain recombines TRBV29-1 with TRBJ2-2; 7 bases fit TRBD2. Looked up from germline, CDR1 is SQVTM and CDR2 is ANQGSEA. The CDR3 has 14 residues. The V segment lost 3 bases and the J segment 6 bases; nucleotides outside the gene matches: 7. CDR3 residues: CSVERREFAGELFF. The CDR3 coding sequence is TGCAGCGTTGAGAGGCGGGAGTTTGCCGGGGAGCTGTTTTTT.

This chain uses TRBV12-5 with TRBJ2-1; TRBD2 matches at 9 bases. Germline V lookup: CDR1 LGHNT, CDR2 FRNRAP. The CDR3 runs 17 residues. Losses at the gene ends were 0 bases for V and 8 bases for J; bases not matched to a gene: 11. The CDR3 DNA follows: TGTGCTAGTGGTTTGGTTCTCCGTGGTAGCGGGAGTGATGAGCAGTTCTTC. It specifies CASGLVLRGSGSDEQFF.

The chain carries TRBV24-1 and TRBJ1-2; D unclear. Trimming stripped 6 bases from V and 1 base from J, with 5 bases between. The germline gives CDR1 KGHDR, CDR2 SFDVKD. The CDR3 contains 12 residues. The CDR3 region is CATSYSNYGYTF. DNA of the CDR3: TGTGCCACCAGTTATAGTAACTATGGCTACACCTTC.

CDR3 bases: TGTGCCAGCAGCTTATGGGGGCAGGGCAACTATGGCTACACCTTC. Encoded protein: CASSLWGQGNYGYTF. The chain is built from TRBV7-2 and TRBJ1-2, with a weak D call TRBD1 (6 bases). The V gene's germline CDR1 is SGHTA and CDR2 FQGNSA. The CDR3 runs to 15 residues. V lost 2 bases, J lost 2 bases, and 12 bases lay in between.